These 24 T cell receptor beta chains share one sample of origin, sequenced in a study of pediatric ulcerative colitis (dated 2019 in TCRdb). Library generation was performed with the immunoSEQ multiplex PCR assay. In TCRdb, the immuneACCESS table is reduced to in-frame sequences with V and J assigned. These tables do not hold every clone; where another copy was compared, an unresolved V gene accounts for under half, and the others remain unexplained. Here the sample has about 64,000 clones; 86% occur a single time. Of the sample, about 3.5% falls within the top ten clones. The source material was blood. The source is a boy between 10 and 17 years old with severe ulcerative colitis.

The rearrangement uses TRBV7-2 and TRBJ2-7; D possibly corresponds to TRBD1 (6 bases). The germline gives CDR1 SGHTA, CDR2 FQGNSA. Deletions cut 5 bases from V and 3 bases from J, with 17 bases between. The CDR3 length is 15 residues. In DNA, the CDR3 is TGTGCCAGCAGCCCACAGGGTGTCGGGTTCTACGAGCAGTACTTC. The encoded protein is CASSPQGVGFYEQYF.

This chain links TRBV19 with TRBJ2-7, with D perhaps given as TRBD1 or TRBD2 (5 bases each). The V end was cut by 4 bases, the J end by 2 bases, with 12 bases between. Germline CDR1 LNHDA, CDR2 SQIVND (reference sequence). The CDR3 loop spans 14 amino acids. DNA for the CDR3: TGTGCCAGTAGTACTTCGTTGGGGGCCTACGAGCAGTACTTC. Encoded protein: CASSTSLGAYEQYF.

The chain combines TRBV11-2 with TRBJ2-5; 13 bases match TRBD2. Germline assignment: CDR1 SGHAT and CDR2 FQNNGV. This CDR3 comprises 15 residues. V was clipped by 6 bases and J by 4 bases; unmatched bases: 5. CDR3 protein: CASSLGLAGPETQYF. CDR3 DNA: TGTGCCAGCAGTCTGGGACTAGCGGGACCAGAGACCCAGTACTTC.

The chain uses TRBV15 and TRBJ2-7; 11 bases map to TRBD2. V trimming: 5 bases; J trimming: 0 bases; junction bases outside the gene matches: 15. The germline V gene has CDR1 LNHNV and CDR2 YYDKDF (reference sequence). This CDR3 spans 19 amino acids. DNA of the CDR3: TGTGCCACCAGCTCTCTAGGTAGCGGGAGGGCCTCGAGCTCCTACGAGCAGTACTTC. Amino acids: CATSSLGSGRASSSYEQYF.

In its sample, this clone was seen once. This rearrangement joins TRBV7-9 to TRBJ1-2; D remains ambiguous. Trimming took 3 bases from V and 5 from J, leaving 16 bases between them. The CDR3 length is 15 residues. CDR1 is SEHNR, CDR2 FQNEAQ, per germline (reference sequence). The CDR3 coding sequence is TGTGCCAGCAGCTTGGTTGACAAAACTTCTTATGGCTACACCTTC. Residues: CASSLVDKTSYGYTF.

The J gene is TRBJ1-1, the V gene TRBV7-9; no firm D call. The germline V gene has CDR1 SEHNR and CDR2 FQNEAQ (reference sequence). The V end was cut by 1 base, the J end by 5 bases, with 8 bases between. This CDR3 contains 13 residues. The CDR3 region has the DNA TGTGCCAGCAGCTTAGTTTGGGAAACTGAAGCTTTCTTT. Translation: CASSLVWETEAFF.

This clone was observed a few times. This rearrangement joins TRBV7-8 to TRBJ2-2, with 7 nucleotides matching TRBD1. With 4 bases clipped from V and 5 bases from J, the junction kept 10 bases outside the gene matches. The germline CDR1 and CDR2 sequences are SGHVS and FQNEAQ. This CDR3 contains 16 residues. CDR3 nucleotide sequence: TGTGCCAGCAGCTACCTACCGGGACAGTCAACCGGGGAGCTGTTTTTT. This gives the protein CASSYLPGQSTGELFF.

The rearrangement joins TRBV11-1 to TRBJ2-1; D is unresolved. Germline lookup yields CDR1 SGHAT and CDR2 FQDESV (reference sequence). Trimming shortened V by 3 bases and J by 0 bases, and 9 bases separated the two germline ends. CDR3 length: 15 amino acids. CDR3 sequence: CASSFGWFSYNEQFF. In nucleotides, the CDR3 is TGTGCCAGCAGCTTTGGGTGGTTCTCCTACAATGAGCAGTTCTTC.

The J gene is TRBJ1-1, the V gene TRBV5-1, with 7 bases lining up with TRBD1. The CDR3 runs 14 residues. Germline CDR1 and CDR2: SGHRS and YFSETQ. V was pared by 4 bases and J by 2 bases, with 5 bases of the junction left unmatched. The CDR3 bases are TGCGCCAGCAGCGCCCGGGACAGCAACACTGAAGCTTTCTTT. It specifies CASSARDSNTEAFF.

This clone was observed a few times. The rearrangement joins TRBV7-6 to TRBJ1-3; no clear D. The CDR3 spans 14 residues. Germline values: CDR1 SGHVS, CDR2 FNYEAQ. The V end lost 4 bases, the J end lost 4 bases, and 11 bases lay between the germline ends. CDR3 DNA sequence: TGTGCCAGCAGCTCAGGTCCGGCGGGAAACACCATATATTTT. Translating gives CASSSGPAGNTIYF. Variable domain in full (rest from reference TRBV7-6 and TRBJ1-3): GAGVSQSPRYKVTKRGQDVALRCDPISGHVSLYWYRQALGQGPEFLTYFNYEAQQDKSGLPNDRFSAERPEGSISTLTIQRTEQRDSAMYRCASSSGPAGNTIYFGEGSWLTVV.

The J gene is TRBJ2-7, the V gene TRBV19, with D maybe TRBD1 (5 bases). The germline CDR1 and CDR2 sequences are LNHDA and SQIVND (reference sequence). The germline V and J ends were trimmed by 3 bases and 5 bases, with 17 bases remaining between them. The CDR3 spans 15 residues. DNA for the CDR3: TGTGCCAGTAGTATTGGTGACAGCGTCGGAAACGAGCAGTACTTC. Encoded protein: CASSIGDSVGNEQYF. Combining the CDR3 with reference TRBV19 and TRBJ2-7 gives the whole variable domain DGGITQSPKYLFRKEGQNVTLSCEQNLNHDAMYWYRQDPGQGLRLIYYSQIVNDFQKGDIAEGYSVSREKKESFPLTVTSAQKNPTAFYLCASSIGDSVGNEQYFGPGTRLTVT.

The chain uses TRBV10-1 and TRBJ2-7; D uncertain. Germline-derived CDR1 and CDR2 are WNHNN and SYGVQD (reference sequence). Trimming removed 3 bases at V and 0 bases at J, with 12 bases between. The CDR3 runs to 15 residues. CDR3 protein: CASSDGNWRSYEQYF. For the CDR3, the DNA is TGCGCCAGCAGTGACGGTAATTGGCGCTCCTACGAGCAGTACTTC.

The gene calls are TRBV19 and TRBJ1-5; D gene ambiguous. Germline lookup yields CDR1 LNHDA and CDR2 SQIVND (reference sequence). V lost 2 bases to trimming and J lost 5 bases, with 7 bases between them. The CDR3 totals 13 residues. The CDR3 loop is CASSINGDQPQHF. The DNA of the CDR3 is TGTGCCAGTAGTATAAACGGGGATCAGCCCCAGCATTTT.

The rearrangement links TRBV30 to TRBJ2-7; 11 bases fit TRBD1. The CDR3 extends over 15 amino acids. Per the germline V gene, CDR1 is GTSNPN and CDR2 is SVGIG (reference sequence). V lost 2 bases to trimming and J lost 6 bases; unmatched junction nucleotides: 9. The CDR3 is CAWSTPYGTGGEQYF. The CDR3 bases are TGTGCCTGGAGTACACCCTACGGGACAGGGGGCGAGCAGTACTTC.

This sequence joins TRBV7-6 and TRBJ2-7, with TRBD2 matching over 10 bases. The CDR3 spans 16 residues. CDR1 is SGHVS, CDR2 FNYEAQ, per germline. The V segment lost 1 base and the J segment 4 bases; nucleotides outside the gene matches: 7. The CDR3 loop is CASSLVASGSGYEQYF. The CDR3 bases are TGTGCCAGCAGCTTAGTTGCTAGCGGGAGTGGTTACGAGCAGTACTTC.

The gene calls are TRBV5-4 and TRBJ2-7; TRBD1 matches at 7 bases. Trimming removed 7 bases from V and 2 bases from J; junction bases left unmatched: 6. The V gene's germline CDR1 is SGHNT and CDR2 YYREEE (reference sequence). This CDR3 is built from 13 residues. DNA for the CDR3: TGTGCCAGCGGAAGGACAGGAGCCTACGAGCAGTACTTC. It specifies CASGRTGAYEQYF.

This clone was recorded only once. This specimen includes other DNA sequences encoding the same CDR3. V is TRBV7-9 and J is TRBJ2-2; D gene unclear. The CDR3 loop spans 14 amino acids. Trimming pared 5 bases from V and 1 base from J, leaving 8 bases between. Germline loops: CDR1 SEHNR, CDR2 FQNEAQ (reference sequence). CDR3 bases: TGTGCCAGCAGCCCTCGGCAGAACACCGGGGAGCTGTTTTTT. Translated: CASSPRQNTGELFF.

The rearrangement uses TRBV27 and TRBJ2-1; either TRBD1 or TRBD2 may fit D (5 bases each). Germline CDR1 is MNHEY and CDR2 is SMNVEV (reference sequence). Trimming took off 4 bases at V and 0 bases at J, with 7 bases between the two ends. The CDR3 extends over 14 amino acids. The CDR3 region is CASSWGSSYNEQFF. In nucleotides, the CDR3 is TGTGCCAGCAGTTGGGGGAGCTCCTACAATGAGCAGTTCTTC.

This clone was seen once. The rearrangement uses TRBV7-2 and TRBJ1-1, with 7 bases aligning to TRBD1. The ends lost 4 bases at V and 2 bases at J; junction bases unmatched: 10. The CDR3 spans 16 residues. Germline V gives CDR1 SGHTA, CDR2 FQGNSA. The CDR3 DNA follows: TGTGCCAGCAGCTCTCAAGCCGGGACAGCAAACACTGAAGCTTTCTTT. This codes for CASSSQAGTANTEAFF.

This chain uses TRBV28 with TRBJ1-1; D is possibly TRBD1 (5 bases). This CDR3 is built from 13 residues. Germline V gives CDR1 MDHEN, CDR2 SYDVKM. Trimming took off 10 bases at V and 3 bases at J, with 15 bases between the two ends. The CDR3 DNA reads TGTGCCACATCGCCCTCAGGGTACACTGAAGCTTTCTTT. Translating it yields CATSPSGYTEAFF.

The chain recombines TRBV2 with TRBJ1-1; tentatively, D is TRBD1 (6 bases). V was cut by 6 bases and J by 1 base, with 12 bases left in between. CDR1 SNHLY and CDR2 FYNNEI come from the germline V gene. The CDR3 covers 14 residues. Here the CDR3 DNA reads TGTGCCAGCAGCTTTGGACAGTCGAACACTGAAGCTTTCTTT. Translating gives CASSFGQSNTEAFF.

The rearrangement links TRBV19 to TRBJ2-7, with 9 bases identical to TRBD1. Germline V gene sequence: CDR1 LNHDA, CDR2 SQIVND (reference sequence). The CDR3 is 14 residues long. V lost 3 bases, J lost 2 bases, and 2 bases stayed unmatched. CDR3 region: CASSMRTGAYEQYF. The CDR3 DNA follows: TGTGCCAGTAGTATGAGGACAGGGGCCTACGAGCAGTACTTC.

V is TRBV11-2 and J is TRBJ2-7; the match to TRBD2 covers 9 bases. The CDR3 runs 13 residues. From germline, CDR1 is SGHAT and CDR2 FQNNGV. V lost 7 bases and J lost 8; bases outside the gene matches: 9. CDR3 in DNA: TGTGCCAGCACACGACTAGCGGCCTCCCAGCAGTACTTC. Amino acids: CASTRLAASQQYF.

This clone appeared once. J is TRBJ1-4 and V is TRBV4-1; a weak D match, TRBD1 (6 bases). V lost 2 bases to trimming and J lost 5 bases, with 9 bases between them. This CDR3 has 14 residues. Germline V lookup: CDR1 MGHRA, CDR2 YSYEKL. The CDR3 protein is CASSQPGTNEKLFF. CDR3 bases: TGCGCCAGCAGCCAACCTGGGACAAATGAAAAACTGTTTTTT.